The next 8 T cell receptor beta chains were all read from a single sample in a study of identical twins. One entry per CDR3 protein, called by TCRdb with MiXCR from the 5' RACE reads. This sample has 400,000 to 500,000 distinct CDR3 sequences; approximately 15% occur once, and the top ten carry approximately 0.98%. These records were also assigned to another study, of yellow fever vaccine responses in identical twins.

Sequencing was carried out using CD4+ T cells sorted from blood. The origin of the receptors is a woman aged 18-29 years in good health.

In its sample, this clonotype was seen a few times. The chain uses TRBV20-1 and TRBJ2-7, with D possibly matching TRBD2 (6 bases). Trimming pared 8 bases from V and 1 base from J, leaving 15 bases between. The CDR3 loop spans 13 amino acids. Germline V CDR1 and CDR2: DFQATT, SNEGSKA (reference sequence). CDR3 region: CSSFGRKSYEQYF. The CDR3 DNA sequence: TGCAGTTCCTTTGGGAGGAAATCCTACGAGCAGTACTTC.

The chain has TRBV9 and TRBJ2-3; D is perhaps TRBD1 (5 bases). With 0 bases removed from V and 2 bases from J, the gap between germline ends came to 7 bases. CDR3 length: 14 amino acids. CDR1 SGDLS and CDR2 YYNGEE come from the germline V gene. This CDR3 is CASSVVGPTDTQYF. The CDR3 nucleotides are TGTGCCAGCAGCGTAGTGGGGCCCACAGATACGCAGTATTTT.

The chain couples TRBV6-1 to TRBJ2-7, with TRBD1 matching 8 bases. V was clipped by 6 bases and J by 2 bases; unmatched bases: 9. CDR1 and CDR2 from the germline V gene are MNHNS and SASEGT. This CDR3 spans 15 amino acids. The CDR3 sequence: CASSHRGEPPYEQYF. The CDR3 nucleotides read TGTGCCAGCAGCCACAGGGGGGAACCGCCCTACGAGCAGTACTTC.

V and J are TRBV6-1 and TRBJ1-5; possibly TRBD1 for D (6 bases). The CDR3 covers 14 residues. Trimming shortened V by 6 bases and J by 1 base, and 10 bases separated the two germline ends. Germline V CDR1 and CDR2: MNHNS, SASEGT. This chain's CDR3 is CASRQTGSNQPQHF. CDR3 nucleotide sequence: TGTGCCAGCAGACAAACAGGGAGCAATCAGCCCCAGCATTTT.

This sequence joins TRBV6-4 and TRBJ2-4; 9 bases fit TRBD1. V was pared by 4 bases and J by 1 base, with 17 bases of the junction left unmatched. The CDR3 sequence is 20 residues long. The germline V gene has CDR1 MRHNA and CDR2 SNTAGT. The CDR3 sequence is CASSGSRTGVWGRAKNIQYF. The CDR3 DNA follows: TGTGCCAGCAGTGGCTCGCGGACAGGGGTATGGGGAAGGGCCAAAAACATTCAGTACTTC.

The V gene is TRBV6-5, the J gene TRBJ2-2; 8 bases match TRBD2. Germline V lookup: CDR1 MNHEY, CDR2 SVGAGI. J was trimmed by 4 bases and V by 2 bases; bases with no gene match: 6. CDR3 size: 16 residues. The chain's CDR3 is CASSYPPGGATGELFF. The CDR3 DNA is TGTGCCAGCAGTTACCCGCCGGGGGGGGCCACCGGGGAGCTGTTTTTT.

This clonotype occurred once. Here the CDR3 DNA reads TGCGCCAGCAGCCAAGAATGGGATGTCAATGAGCAGTTCTTC. Translation: CASSQEWDVNEQFF. The chain employs TRBV4-3 and TRBJ2-1; D unclear. Germline lookup yields CDR1 LGHNA and CDR2 YSLEER. The CDR3 length is 14 residues. Trimming left V 0 bases short and J 6 bases short, with 9 bases between.

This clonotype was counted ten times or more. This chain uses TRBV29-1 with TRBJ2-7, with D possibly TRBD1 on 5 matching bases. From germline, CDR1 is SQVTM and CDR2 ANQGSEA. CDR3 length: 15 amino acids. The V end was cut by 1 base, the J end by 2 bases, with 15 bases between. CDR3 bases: TGCAGCGTTGAAGTTCTAGGACAAGTCACCTACGAGCAGTACTTC. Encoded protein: CSVEVLGQVTYEQYF.